Detailed here is one T cell receptor (beta chain). Its cognate antigen is unknown. A junction end diverges from the germline sequence, so it may reflect a read error. This sample was taken from a study of long-term antiretroviral therapy in people with HIV. Study as a whole: The study's earliest collections predate the 2015 immediate-ART recommendation by about a decade.

Germline CDR1 and CDR2: SGHAT and FQNNGV. The CDR3 is 12 amino acids. Study results and caveats: Diversity rose after ART but stayed below transplant donor controls. CDR3 length ranges were narrower in HIV repertoires than in controls.

Samples were assayed with immunoSEQ v3.0 at survey level. Sequencing was directed toward roughly 40,000-55,000 T-cell genomes in each sample. Sequenced by immunoSEQ multiplex PCR; TCRdb stores in-frame clones only, minus some. The sample lists nearly 50,000 clones; roughly 80% were seen once. The chain recombines TRBV11-2 with TRBJ2-7; possible D gene TRBD2, 6 bases. This specimen consisted of unsorted PBMCs, obtained 0.8 years after starting antiretroviral therapy. The receptor comes from a woman younger than 35 with HIV. The CDR3 DNA reads TGTGCCAGCAGCTTAGCAGGGAGGCCCCCAGCATTC. As protein: CASSLAGRPPAF.